This T cell receptor beta chain was sequenced during a study of post-analysis software for immune sequencing data. Whole-study context: Disease trajectories encompassed relapsing-remitting, secondary progressive and progressive-relapsing multiple sclerosis. Study-wide results and caveats: Among multiple sclerosis patients, normalized Chao1 diversity was significantly below that of controls. When patients were compared with controls, 4 or 5 TRBV segments were more frequent, TRBV5-6, TRBV5-1 and TRBV20-1 among them. Samples sharing a preparation batch grouped tightly together when assessed by F measure.

Germline V gives CDR1 DFQATT, CDR2 SNEGSKA (reference sequence). This CDR3 region has 14 residues. Deletions cut 6 bases from V and 2 bases from J, with 16 bases between. Unique molecular identifiers had been added to the TCR beta cDNA libraries. It was from roughly 0.93 to 9.6 million T cells that about 500,000 cDNA molecules came. MiXCR, run by TCRdb on the PCR reads, gives a single entry per CDR3 protein. The data show 600,000 to 700,000 distinct CDR3 sequences, around 64% seen once. To note about this clonotype: The target antigen is unknown.

The chain has TRBV20-1 and TRBJ2-5; D is ambiguous. This TCR was sampled from a girl aged 2 to 10 with multiple sclerosis. Sequencing input: blood. CDR3 bases: TGCAGTGCCCCAGAAGTGTCCGTACAAGAGACCCAGTACTTC. Its translation is CSAPEVSVQETQYF.